These T cell receptor beta chains were read from a single sample in a study of shared clonotypes between healthy human individuals. Sequenced by immunoSEQ multiplex PCR; TCRdb stores in-frame clones only, minus some. The table records about 1 million clones, about 80% of them present only once. The material sequenced was memory CD4+ T cells sorted from blood. The receptors originated from a man in his late teens or twenties in good health. The CDR3 runs from the conserved cysteine through the conserved F or W. The D gene is left open where the match is weak. Expanded clones get a size class; other rows say once, few or many, or leave the size out.

j_gene	abundance	d_gene	v_gene	CDR3aa	CDR3nt
TRBJ2-2	NA	TRBD1	TRBV6-5	CASSYGQGNTGELFF	TGTGCCAGCAGTTACGGACAGGGGAACACCGGGGAGCTGTTTTTT
TRBJ2-3	NA	TRBD2	TRBV30	CAWSVVAGLTQYF	TGTGCCTGGAGTGTGGTAGCGGGACTAACGCAGTATTTT
TRBJ1-1	NA	NA	TRBV30	CAWSVSAGRNTEAFF	TGTGCCTGGAGTGTGAGTGCAGGGAGGAACACTGAAGCTTTCTTT
TRBJ1-5	NA	TRBD1	TRBV5-6	CASSLGQGAGSNQPQHF	TGTGCCAGCAGCCTCGGACAGGGGGCGGGAAGCAATCAGCCCCAGCATTTT
TRBJ2-3	few	NA	TRBV7-2	CASRPAGTDTQYF	TGTGCCAGCAGACCCGCGGGGACAGATACGCAGTATTTT
TRBJ2-3	NA	TRBD2	TRBV7-9	CASSRTSGNTDTQYF	TGTGCCAGCAGCCGGACTAGCGGGAACACAGATACGCAGTATTTT
TRBJ1-4	NA	TRBD1	TRBV6-5	CASSPDRGGEKLFF	TGTGCCAGCAGTCCGGACAGGGGAGGCGAAAAACTGTTTTTT
TRBJ2-7	NA	NA	TRBV7-9	CASSLAWAEQYF	TGTGCCAGCAGCTTAGCCTGGGCCGAGCAGTACTTC
TRBJ2-5	once	NA	TRBV4-1	CASSQDPDRLVPKETQYF	TGCGCCAGCAGCCAAGATCCGGACAGACTAGTCCCTAAAGAGACCCAGTACTTC
TRBJ1-2	NA	NA	TRBV5-4	CASRAGAPYGYTF	TGTGCCAGCAGGGCAGGGGCTCCCTATGGCTACACCTTC
TRBJ1-6	NA	NA	TRBV19	CASSVWDNSPLHF	TGTGCCAGTAGCGTATGGGATAATTCACCCCTCCACTTT
TRBJ1-1	few	TRBD1	TRBV30	CAWSVRRGTGVGMNTEAFF	TGTGCCTGGAGTGTACGTCGCGGGACAGGGGTGGGGATGAACACTGAAGCTTTCTTT
TRBJ1-5	NA	NA	TRBV6-1	CASSVQDSNQPQHF	TGTGCCAGCAGTGTCCAGGATAGCAATCAGCCCCAGCATTTT
TRBJ1-5	NA	TRBD1	TRBV7-2	CASTTGGSNQPQHF	TGTGCCAGCACGACAGGGGGTAGCAATCAGCCCCAGCATTTT
TRBJ1-6	few	TRBD1	TRBV28	CASSPLGQINSPLHF	TGTGCCAGCAGCCCGTTGGGACAGATCAATTCACCCCTCCACTTT
TRBJ1-4	NA	NA	TRBV30	CAWSVRGPGEKLFF	TGTGCCTGGAGTGTTCGTGGCCCAGGTGAAAAACTGTTTTTT
TRBJ1-1	NA	NA	TRBV27	CASSFSLNRLNTEAFF	TGTGCCAGCAGTTTCAGCCTGAACCGCTTGAACACTGAAGCTTTCTTT
TRBJ1-2	NA	TRBD1	TRBV11-2	CASSLTGYFGYTF	TGTGCCAGCAGCTTGACAGGGTATTTTGGCTACACCTTC
TRBJ1-6	NA	NA	TRBV25-1	CASSAPDRSLHF	TGTGCCAGCAGTGCCCCGGACAGATCCCTCCACTTT
TRBJ2-3	once	TRBD2	TRBV2	CASSAREGTDTQYF	TGTGCCAGCAGTGCCCGGGAGGGCACAGATACGCAGTATTTT
TRBJ2-7	NA	TRBD2	TRBV7-2	CASSSGLATEQYF	TGTGCCAGCAGCTCCGGACTAGCCACCGAGCAGTACTTC
TRBJ2-7	few	TRBD1	TRBV7-9	CASNSPGQGAYEQYF	TGTGCCAGCAACTCCCCGGGACAGGGGGCCTACGAGCAGTACTTC
TRBJ2-4	NA	TRBD1	TRBV20-1	CSANRGNIQYF	TGCAGTGCTAACAGGGGTAACATTCAGTACTTC
TRBJ1-1	few	NA	TRBV7-9	CASSSSGNTEAFF	TGTGCCAGCAGCTCATCGGGGAACACTGAAGCTTTCTTT
TRBJ2-5	NA	NA	TRBV27	CASSSAGRGETQYF	TGTGCCAGCAGTTCAGCGGGTCGGGGAGAGACCCAGTACTTC
TRBJ2-1	NA	NA	TRBV7-2	CASSPLTGNTYNEQFF	TGTGCCAGCAGCCCTCTAACGGGCAACACCTACAATGAGCAGTTCTTC
TRBJ1-1	many	NA	TRBV18	CASSPPQQVNTEAFF	TGTGCCAGCTCACCACCCCAGCAAGTGAACACTGAAGCTTTCTTT
TRBJ1-4	NA	NA	TRBV14	CASSQDWQGNEKLFF	TGTGCCAGCAGCCAAGATTGGCAGGGGAATGAAAAACTGTTTTTT
TRBJ2-3	NA	TRBD2	TRBV5-4	CASSYGLAGVTDTQYF	TGTGCCAGCAGCTACGGACTAGCGGGAGTCACAGATACGCAGTATTTT
TRBJ2-7	once	TRBD1	TRBV9	CASSPELTGWQYF	TGTGCCAGCAGCCCGGAACTGACAGGGTGGCAGTACTTC
TRBJ2-3	NA	NA	TRBV9	CASSPGLGGPVIDTQYF	TGTGCCAGCAGCCCGGGATTGGGGGGGCCCGTAATCGATACGCAGTATTTT
TRBJ2-6	NA	NA	TRBV11-3	CASSLGGSGANVLTF	TGTGCCAGCAGCTTAGGGGGTTCCGGGGCCAACGTCCTGACTTTC
TRBJ2-2	NA	NA	TRBV19	CASRTDLANTGELFF	TGTGCCAGTAGGACGGACTTGGCGAACACCGGGGAGCTGTTTTTT
TRBJ1-2	once	NA	TRBV6-5	CASSYSSANYGYTF	TGTGCCAGCAGTTACTCATCCGCTAACTATGGCTACACCTTC
TRBJ1-1	few	NA	TRBV27	CASSFFGEGQKNTEAFF	TGTGCCAGCAGTTTTTTCGGGGAAGGACAGAAGAACACTGAAGCTTTCTTT
TRBJ2-7	once	NA	TRBV7-6	CASSLGTASYEQYF	TGTGCCAGCAGCTTAGGGACAGCCTCCTACGAGCAGTACTTC
TRBJ1-1	NA	TRBD1	TRBV11-2	CASSFTGGFAEAFF	TGTGCCAGCAGCTTTACAGGGGGCTTCGCTGAAGCTTTCTTT
TRBJ1-6	NA	NA	TRBV7-2	CASSLASVNSPLHF	TGTGCCAGCAGCTTAGCTTCAGTCAATTCACCCCTCCACTTT
TRBJ2-7	once	NA	TRBV20-1	CSARDPDEQYF	TGCAGTGCTAGAGATCCCGACGAGCAGTACTTC
TRBJ1-6	few	NA	TRBV6-1	CASRDQGMSPLHF	TGTGCCAGCAGGGACCAGGGGATGTCACCCCTCCACTTT
TRBJ2-5	NA	NA	TRBV19	CASSIGNRGQETQYF	TGTGCCAGTAGTATAGGCAACCGGGGCCAAGAGACCCAGTACTTC
TRBJ2-7	NA	TRBD1	TRBV19	CASSHRGDRGKKAYEQYF	TGTGCCAGTAGCCACCGTGGGGACAGGGGGAAGAAGGCCTACGAGCAGTACTTC
TRBJ1-4	few	NA	TRBV5-1	CASSLEGTNEKLFF	TGCGCCAGCAGCTTGGAGGGAACTAATGAAAAACTGTTTTTT
TRBJ1-1	NA	TRBD1	TRBV5-1	CASSLAQGALMNTEAFF	TGCGCCAGCAGCTTGGCCCAGGGGGCCCTCATGAACACTGAAGCTTTCTTT